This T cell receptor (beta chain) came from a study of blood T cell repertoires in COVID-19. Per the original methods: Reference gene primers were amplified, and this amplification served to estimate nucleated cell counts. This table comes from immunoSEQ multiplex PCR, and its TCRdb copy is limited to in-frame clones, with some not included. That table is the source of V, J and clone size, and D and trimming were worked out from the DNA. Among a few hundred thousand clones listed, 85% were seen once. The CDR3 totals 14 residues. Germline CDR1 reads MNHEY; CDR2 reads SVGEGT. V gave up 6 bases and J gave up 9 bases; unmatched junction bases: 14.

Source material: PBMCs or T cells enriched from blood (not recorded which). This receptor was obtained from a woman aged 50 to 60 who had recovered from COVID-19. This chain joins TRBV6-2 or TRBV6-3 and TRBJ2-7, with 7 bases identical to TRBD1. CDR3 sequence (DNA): TGTGCCAGCAGCGAGAACTGGACAGGTTCCGCGCAGTACTTC. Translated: CASSENWTGSAQYF.